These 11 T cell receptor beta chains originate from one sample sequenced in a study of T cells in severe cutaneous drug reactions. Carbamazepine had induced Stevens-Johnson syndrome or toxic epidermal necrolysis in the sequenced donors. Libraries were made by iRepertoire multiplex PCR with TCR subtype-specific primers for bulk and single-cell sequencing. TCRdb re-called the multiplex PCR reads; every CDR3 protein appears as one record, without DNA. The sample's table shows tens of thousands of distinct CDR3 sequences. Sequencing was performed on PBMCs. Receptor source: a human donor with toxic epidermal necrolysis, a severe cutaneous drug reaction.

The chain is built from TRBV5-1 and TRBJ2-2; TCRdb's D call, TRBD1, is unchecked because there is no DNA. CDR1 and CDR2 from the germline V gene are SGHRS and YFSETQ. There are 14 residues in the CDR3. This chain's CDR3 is CASNPGQNTGELFF. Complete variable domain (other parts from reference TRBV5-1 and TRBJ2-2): KAGVTQTPRYLIKTRGQQVTLSCSPISGHRSVSWYQQTPGQGLQFLFEYFSETQRNKGNFPGRFSGRQFSNSRSEMNVSTLELGDSALYLCASNPGQNTGELFFGEGSRLTVL.

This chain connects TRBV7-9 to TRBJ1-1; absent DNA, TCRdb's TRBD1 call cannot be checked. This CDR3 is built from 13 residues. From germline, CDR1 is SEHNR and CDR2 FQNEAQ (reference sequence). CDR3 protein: CASSLGERTEAFF.

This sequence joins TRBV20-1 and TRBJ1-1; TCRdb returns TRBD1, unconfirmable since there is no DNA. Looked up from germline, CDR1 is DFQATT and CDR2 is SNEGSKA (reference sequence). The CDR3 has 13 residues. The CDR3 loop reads CSAAGTANTEAFF.

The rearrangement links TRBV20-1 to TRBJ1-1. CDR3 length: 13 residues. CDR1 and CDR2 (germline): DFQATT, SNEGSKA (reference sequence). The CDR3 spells CSAPYSVNTEAFF.

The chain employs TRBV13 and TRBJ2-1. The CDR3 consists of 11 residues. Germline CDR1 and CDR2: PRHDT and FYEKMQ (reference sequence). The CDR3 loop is CASSPQYEQFF.

The CDR3 loop reads CASNPPRAGASYEQYF. The rearrangement links TRBV6-2 or TRBV6-3 to TRBJ2-7; the D call of TRBD2 rests on TCRdb alone, since no DNA is present to check it. Germline V gene sequence: CDR1 MNHEY, CDR2 SVGEGT. The CDR3 is 16 amino acids.

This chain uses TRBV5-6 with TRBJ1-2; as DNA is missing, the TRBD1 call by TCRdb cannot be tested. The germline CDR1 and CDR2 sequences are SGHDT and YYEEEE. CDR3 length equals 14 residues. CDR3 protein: CASSQRTVNYGYTF.

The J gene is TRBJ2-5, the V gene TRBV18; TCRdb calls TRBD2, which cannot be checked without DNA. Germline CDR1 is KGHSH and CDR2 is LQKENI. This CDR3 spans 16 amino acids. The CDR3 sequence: CASSSGSSGSPKTQYF.

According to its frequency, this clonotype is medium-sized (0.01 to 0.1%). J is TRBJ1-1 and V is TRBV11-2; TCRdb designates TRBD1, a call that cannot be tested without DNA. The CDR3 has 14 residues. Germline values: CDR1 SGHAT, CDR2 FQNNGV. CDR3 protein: CASSLLEGATEAFF. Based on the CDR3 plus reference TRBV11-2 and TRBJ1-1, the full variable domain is EAGVAQSPRYKIIEKRQSVAFWCNPISGHATLYWYQQILGQGPKLLIQFQNNGVVDDSQLPKDRFSAERLKGVDSTLKIQPAKLEDSAVYLCASSLLEGATEAFFGQGTRLTVV.

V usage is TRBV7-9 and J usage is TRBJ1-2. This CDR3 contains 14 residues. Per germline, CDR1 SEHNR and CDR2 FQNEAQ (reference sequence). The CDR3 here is CASSFGETNYGYTF.

Here the CDR3 reads CASSQDRVAAYNEQFF. This chain uses TRBV4-2 with TRBJ2-1; no DNA is available, so the TRBD2 call from TCRdb remains unchecked. There are 16 residues in the CDR3. CDR1 is LGHNA, CDR2 YNFKEQ, per germline.